The T cell receptor (beta chain) under discussion was sequenced for a study of blood T cell repertoires in COVID-19. Produced via immunoSEQ multiplex PCR; TCRdb's table is partial and in-frame only. The sample consists of 350,000 to 450,000 clones, around 87% of them appearing once. The CDR3 is 17 amino acids. V shed 0 bases and J shed 3 bases, with 15 bases lying between them. Germline V gene sequence: CDR1 SGHVS, CDR2 FNYEAQ. The rearrangement joins TRBV7-6 to TRBJ2-1, with a weak D call TRBD2 (5 bases). The clonotype comes from a middle-aged man in a cohort exposed to, infected with or recovered from COVID-19 (not recorded which). Sequencing was done on a sample of PBMCs or T cells enriched from blood (not recorded which). CDR3 DNA sequence: TGTGCCAGCAGCTTAGCAGGACTCAGTTTCAACTACAATGAGCAGTTCTTC. Translation: CASSLAGLSFNYNEQFF.